The 32 T cell receptor beta chains presented below share a single source sample, sequenced in a study of blood T cell repertoires in COVID-19. Libraries were prepared by immunoSEQ multiplex PCR; TCRdb keeps only in-frame clonotypes and omits some of them. The sample consists of approximately 450,000 clones, 87% of them appearing once. The sample comprised PBMCs or T cells enriched from blood (not recorded which). The origin of the receptors is a woman under 30 with acute COVID-19.

The chain recombines TRBV7-9 with TRBJ1-4; the match to TRBD1 covers 7 bases. The germline V gene encodes CDR1 SEHNR and CDR2 FQNEAQ (reference sequence). With 3 bases clipped from V and 8 bases from J, the junction kept 6 bases outside the gene matches. The CDR3 has 14 residues. The CDR3 is CASSLAGGLEKLFF. The DNA for the CDR3 is TGTGCCAGCAGCTTGGCAGGGGGGTTAGAAAAACTGTTTTTT.

The chain combines TRBV7-9 with TRBJ2-1; TRBD2 might be the D (6 bases). This CDR3 is built from 13 residues. CDR1 and CDR2 (germline): SEHNR, FQNEAQ (reference sequence). V was trimmed by 0 bases and J by 6 bases, leaving 6 bases between them. In nucleotides, the CDR3 is TGTGCCAGCAGCTTAGCGGGGGGCAATGAGCAGTTCTTC. Residues: CASSLAGGNEQFF.

This chain links TRBV2 with TRBJ1-5; the D is unclear. This CDR3 has 13 residues. V lost 6 bases and J 0 bases, leaving 6 bases between the germline ends. Germline V gene sequence: CDR1 SNHLY, CDR2 FYNNEI. In nucleotides, the CDR3 is TGTGCCAGCAGGAGGAATAGCAATCAGCCCCAGCATTTT. The encoded protein is CASRRNSNQPQHF. The variable domain in full, with the rest retrieved from reference TRBV2 and TRBJ1-5, is EPEVTQTPSHQVTQMGQEVILRCVPISNHLYFYWYRQILGQKVEFLVSFYNNEISEKSEIFDDQFSVERPDGSNFTLKIRSTKLEDSAMYFCASRRNSNQPQHFGDGTRLSIL.

The V and J genes are TRBV7-9 and TRBJ1-5; 7 positions match TRBD1. CDR1 and CDR2 from the germline V gene are SEHNR and FQNEAQ (reference sequence). The CDR3 consists of 14 residues. Trimming cost V 2 bases and J 6 bases; bases outside gene matches: 4. In DNA, the CDR3 is TGTGCCAGCAGCTTACCAGGGGGATTTCAGCCCCAGCATTTT. Amino acids: CASSLPGGFQPQHF.

This clone has a single count. The chain recombines TRBV5-4 with TRBJ1-6, with TRBD1 identical over 10 bases. Germline lookup yields CDR1 SGHNT and CDR2 YYREEE (reference sequence). This CDR3 spans 14 amino acids. Trimming at V came to 0 bases and at J to 9 bases, leaving 0 bases not matched to a gene. The CDR3 protein is CASSLGQGASPLHF. DNA of the CDR3: TGTGCCAGCAGCTTGGGACAGGGGGCTTCACCCCTCCACTTT.

The chain is built from TRBV4-1 and TRBJ1-2; D is undetermined. Germline loops: CDR1 MGHRA, CDR2 YSYEKL. The V end lost 2 bases, the J end lost 0 bases, and 10 bases lay between the germline ends. The CDR3 has 15 residues. The CDR3 nucleotides are TGCGCCAGCAGCCAAATCCTCCTAGCTAACTATGGCTACACCTTC. Residues: CASSQILLANYGYTF.

The chain uses TRBV4-1 and TRBJ1-1; D is perhaps TRBD1 (5 bases). The CDR3 totals 14 residues. Germline V CDR1 and CDR2: MGHRA, YSYEKL. V dropped 7 bases and J dropped 5 bases, with 17 bases sitting between them. The CDR3 loop reads CASNSRPWTTEAFF. The CDR3 bases are TGCGCCAGCAATTCCAGGCCTTGGACAACTGAAGCTTTCTTT.

This chain joins TRBV9 and TRBJ1-3; 8 bases map to TRBD1. Per germline, CDR1 SGDLS and CDR2 YYNGEE. With V trimmed by 1 base and J by 4 bases, 4 bases remained unmatched. The CDR3 has 15 residues. The CDR3 loop is CASSVQGAVGNTIYF. The CDR3 bases are TGTGCCAGCAGCGTACAGGGGGCAGTCGGAAACACCATATATTTT.

The chain combines TRBV27 with TRBJ2-3; 13 bases map to TRBD2. The CDR3 runs 17 residues. The V gene end was trimmed by 8 bases and the J gene end by 1 base; junction bases not matched to a gene: 9. The germline V gene has CDR1 MNHEY and CDR2 SMNVEV (reference sequence). The CDR3, as DNA: TGTGCCAGCGGAGGGACTAGCGGGATTTTGGGCACAGATACGCAGTATTTT. Encoded protein: CASGGTSGILGTDTQYF.

This chain connects TRBV28 to TRBJ2-3; possible D gene TRBD1, 6 bases. V lost 6 bases and J lost 2, with 9 bases in between. CDR1 is MDHEN and CDR2 is SYDVKM in the germline V gene. The CDR3 has 13 residues. CDR3 nucleotides: TGTGCCAGCAGGGACAGAATCACAGATACGCAGTATTTT. Translating gives CASRDRITDTQYF.

The sample holds many counts of this clone. This chain uses TRBV19 with TRBJ1-5, with 9 bases matching TRBD1. The CDR3 sequence is 18 residues long. J was trimmed by 1 base and V by 6 bases; bases with no gene match: 13. Germline V gives CDR1 LNHDA, CDR2 SQIVND (reference sequence). The CDR3 DNA follows: TGTGCCAGTAGCCGAGACCGGGACAGGGCATCGAGCAATCAGCCCCAGCATTTT. Its protein product is CASSRDRDRASSNQPQHF. Full variable domain (rest looked up from reference TRBV19 and TRBJ1-5): DGGITQSPKYLFRKEGQNVTLSCEQNLNHDAMYWYRQDPGQGLRLIYYSQIVNDFQKGDIAEGYSVSREKKESFPLTVTSAQKNPTAFYLCASSRDRDRASSNQPQHFGDGTRLSIL.

This clone was seen once. This chain joins TRBV18 and TRBJ2-3, with unresolved D. This CDR3 spans 13 amino acids. V was pared by 1 base and J by 3 bases, with 5 bases between. The germline gives CDR1 KGHSH, CDR2 LQKENI. The CDR3 DNA is TGTGCCAGCTCACCACGGCCGACAGATACGCAGTATTTT. It yields the protein CASSPRPTDTQYF.

This chain links TRBV21-1 with TRBJ1-3. TRBV21-1 is described as a pseudogene. The CDR3 runs 13 residues. In DNA form, the CDR3 reads TGTGCCAGCAGCAAACAGGAAGAGGAGCGGATGGATTTT. Protein product: CASSKQEEERMDF.

This chain links TRBV6-2 or TRBV6-3 with TRBJ2-1; 9 bases are shared with TRBD2. The V and J ends lost 0 bases and 5 bases, in that order; junction bases with no gene match: 5. CDR1 and CDR2 from the germline V gene are MNHEY and SVGEGT. This CDR3 region has 16 residues. Here the CDR3 DNA reads TGTGCCAGCAGTTACTCGACTCCTAGCGGGAACAATGAGCAGTTCTTC. Encoded protein: CASSYSTPSGNNEQFF.

This sequence joins TRBV7-8 and TRBJ1-1, with D hard to call. Germline assignment: CDR1 SGHVS and CDR2 FQNEAQ. Trimming cost V 5 bases and J 1 base, with 17 bases left between them. The CDR3 runs 16 residues. The CDR3 DNA sequence: TGTGCCAGCAGCCGGCGGTATGTGGTTGGGAACACTGAAGCTTTCTTT. This sequence encodes CASSRRYVVGNTEAFF. The whole variable domain, remainder taken from reference TRBV7-8 and TRBJ1-1, is GAGVSQSPRYKVAKRGQDVALRCDPISGHVSLFWYQQALGQGPEFLTYFQNEAQLDKSGLPSDRFFAERPEGSVSTLKIQRTQQEDSAVYLCASSRRYVVGNTEAFFGQGTRLTVV.

The table lists this clone with a count of one. V and J are TRBV5-1 and TRBJ1-2; D is unresolved. Per germline, CDR1 SGHRS and CDR2 YFSETQ. The CDR3 is 12 residues long. The V gene lost 6 bases and the J gene lost 3 bases, with 9 bases spanning the gap. CDR3 nucleotide sequence: TGCGCCAGCAAGACGGGAGACTATGGCTACACCTTC. Its translation: CASKTGDYGYTF.

This clone showed up just a few times. This chain joins TRBV5-1 and TRBJ2-5; possibly TRBD2 for D (5 bases). V shed 5 bases and J shed 5 bases, with 19 bases lying between them. Per the germline V gene, CDR1 is SGHRS and CDR2 is YFSETQ. There are 15 residues in the CDR3. Here the CDR3 DNA reads TGCGCCAGCAGAATTTCCGCGGGTATAAGTGAGACCCAGTACTTC. It is translated as CASRISAGISETQYF.

This clone showed up just once. The chain joins TRBV19 to TRBJ1-1; TRBD1 matches 7 bases. The CDR3 is made up of 13 amino acids. V shed 4 bases, J shed 6 bases, and the junction held 5 bases outside the gene matches. The germline gives CDR1 LNHDA, CDR2 SQIVND (reference sequence). The CDR3 nucleotides read TGTGCCAGTAGTAGACAGGGACGTTCTGAAGCTTTCTTT. It yields the protein CASSRQGRSEAFF.

Only one count was recorded for this clone. CDR3 in DNA: TGTGCCAGTACGGACAGTCGCAATCAGCCCCAGCATTTT. Protein product: CASTDSRNQPQHF. V gene TRBV19 combines with J gene TRBJ1-5; D may be TRBD1 (6 bases). CDR1 and CDR2 from the germline V gene are LNHDA and SQIVND (reference sequence). The CDR3 is 13 residues long. Between the trimmed V and J ends, which lost 7 bases and 2 bases, there was a span of 9 bases. Variable domain in full (rest from reference TRBV19 and TRBJ1-5): DGGITQSPKYLFRKEGQNVTLSCEQNLNHDAMYWYRQDPGQGLRLIYYSQIVNDFQKGDIAEGYSVSREKKESFPLTVTSAQKNPTAFYLCASTDSRNQPQHFGDGTRLSIL.

The chain combines TRBV12-3 or TRBV12-4 with TRBJ2-7, with D possibly being TRBD1 (5 bases). CDR3 size: 13 residues. With 3 bases removed from V and 3 bases from J, the gap between germline ends came to 9 bases. The CDR3 nucleotides read TGTGCCAGCAGTTTCGGCAGGGACTACGAGCAGTACTTC. It encodes CASSFGRDYEQYF.

The chain recombines TRBV27 with TRBJ2-7; 8 nucleotides agree with TRBD2. This CDR3 is built from 15 residues. V trimming: 3 bases; J trimming: 2 bases; junction bases outside the gene matches: 6. Germline lookup yields CDR1 MNHEY and CDR2 SMNVEV (reference sequence). DNA for the CDR3: TGTGCCAGCAGTTTCACCACGGGAGGGGCCTACGAGCAGTACTTC. This codes for CASSFTTGGAYEQYF.

The chain links TRBV4-1 to TRBJ2-1, with 9 bases identical to TRBD1. V lost 4 bases, J lost 2 bases, and 6 bases stayed unmatched. CDR1 MGHRA and CDR2 YSYEKL come from the germline V gene. The CDR3 consists of 16 residues. CDR3: CASSRRQGEPYNEQFF. CDR3 sequence (DNA): TGCGCCAGCAGCCGACGACAGGGGGAACCCTACAATGAGCAGTTCTTC.

On this clone: Other DNA variants within this sample encode the same CDR3. The chain joins TRBV28 to TRBJ1-2; no reliable D call. Per germline, CDR1 MDHEN and CDR2 SYDVKM. V dropped 8 bases and J dropped 1 base, with 8 bases sitting between them. The CDR3 consists of 12 residues. The CDR3: CASRRFNYGYTF. In DNA form, the CDR3 reads TGTGCCAGCCGGCGGTTTAACTATGGCTACACCTTC.

The rearrangement joins TRBV5-8 to TRBJ1-5, with 7 nucleotides matching TRBD1. Germline lookup yields CDR1 SGHTS and CDR2 YDEGEE. The J segment lost 5 bases and the V segment lost 2 bases, leaving 7 bases of the junction unmatched. The CDR3 consists of 15 residues. CDR3 in amino acids: CASSFTRQGYQPQHF. DNA for the CDR3: TGTGCCAGCAGCTTCACTCGACAGGGTTATCAGCCCCAGCATTTT.

CDR3 bases: TGTGCCAGCAGACCGGACAGCCCTAACTATGGCTACACCTTC. Amino acid sequence: CASRPDSPNYGYTF. V is TRBV27 and J is TRBJ1-2; tentatively, D is TRBD1 (6 bases). Germline V CDR1 and CDR2: MNHEY, SMNVEV (reference sequence). V was shortened by 6 bases and J by 0 bases, with 11 bases between the two germline ends. The CDR3 totals 14 residues.

To note about this clone: With a much larger clone just one base away, this may be a read error. Distinct nucleotide sequences in the sample also encode this CDR3. V gene TRBV27 combines with J gene TRBJ2-7; TRBD2 agrees at 7 bases. The V and J ends lost 2 bases and 3 bases, in that order; junction bases with no gene match: 1. This CDR3 has 13 amino acids. Germline V lookup: CDR1 MNHEY, CDR2 SMNVEV (reference sequence). For the CDR3, the DNA is TGTGCCAGCAGTTTAGGGGGGGGCTACGAGCAGTACTTC. It translates to CASSLGGGYEQYF.

The rearrangement joins TRBV19 to TRBJ2-7; 7 nucleotides align to TRBD1. This CDR3 has 14 amino acids. Unmatched junction bases numbered 6, after V lost 5 bases and J lost 2 bases. The germline gives CDR1 LNHDA, CDR2 SQIVND (reference sequence). The chain's CDR3 is CASSARQGPYEQYF. The DNA of the CDR3 is TGTGCCAGTAGTGCCCGACAGGGACCCTACGAGCAGTACTTC.

V usage is TRBV5-5 and J usage is TRBJ2-5; 14 nucleotides align to TRBD2. Germline loops: CDR1 SGHKS, CDR2 YYEKEE (reference sequence). The CDR3 is 15 residues long. The J segment lost 4 bases and the V segment lost 2 bases, leaving 1 base of the junction unmatched. The CDR3 DNA is TGTGCCAGCAGCTTCGGGACTAGCGGGGGAGAGACCCAGTACTTC. It translates to CASSFGTSGGETQYF.

The J gene is TRBJ2-7, the V gene TRBV6-6; D perhaps matches TRBD1 (6 bases). CDR3 length: 12 residues. V was trimmed by 7 bases and J by 2 bases, leaving 9 bases between them. CDR1 and CDR2 from the germline V gene are MNHNY and SVGAGI (reference sequence). The CDR3, as DNA: TGTGCCAGCAATGGGGGCACCTACGAGCAGTACTTC. Amino acid sequence: CASNGGTYEQYF.

DNA for the CDR3: TGTGCCAGCTCACGACAGGGACACAGCTCCTACGAGCAGTACTTC. It codes for CASSRQGHSSYEQYF. The rearrangement links TRBV18 to TRBJ2-7, with TRBD1 identical over 7 bases. The CDR3 sequence is 15 residues long. Trimming took 4 bases from V and 0 from J; bases not matched to a gene: 6. Germline V gene lookup returns CDR1 KGHSH and CDR2 LQKENI.

The chain combines TRBV28 with TRBJ1-4, with TRBD1 identical over 11 bases. In germline, CDR1 is MDHEN, CDR2 SYDVKM. The CDR3 length is 16 residues. The junction had 10 bases not matched to a gene; V was cut back by 5 bases and J by 8 bases. The CDR3 sequence is CASSLAAGTGGEKLFF. The CDR3 DNA sequence: TGTGCCAGCAGTCTGGCTGCCGGGACAGGGGGAGAAAAACTGTTTTTT.

This chain connects TRBV27 to TRBJ2-3; 9 bases align to TRBD2. CDR3 length: 16 amino acids. Germline assignment: CDR1 MNHEY and CDR2 SMNVEV (reference sequence). J lost 5 bases, V lost 2 bases, and 8 bases had no gene match. The DNA of the CDR3 is TGTGCCAGCAGTTTAGGGACTAGCTCATGGGTAGATACGCAGTATTTT. Encoded protein: CASSLGTSSWVDTQYF.